Below are 24 T cell receptor beta chains sequenced from a single sample in a study of T cell repertoires in cytomegalovirus infection. TCRdb itself ran the reads through MiXCR, one entry per CDR3 protein. Of around 350,000 distinct CDR3 sequences listed, 15% to 20% are singletons. The material sequenced was PBMCs. The receptors stem from a human donor in good health (CMV status not recorded). Some clones in this sample may be carry-over from other donors' samples.

This clonotype showed up many times. The chain has TRBV10-3 and TRBJ1-6; D call uncertain. V lost 6 bases and J lost 8, with 14 bases in between. The CDR3 has 14 amino acids. From germline, CDR1 is ENHRY and CDR2 SYGVKD. CDR3 sequence (DNA): TGTGCCATCAGCACGGCAGGAGGTGATTCACCCCTCCACTTT. Translation: CAISTAGGDSPLHF.

CDR3 nucleotides: TGTGCCAGCATCCTGGGGGCTGGAAAAGAGAGGACCCAGTACTTC. This encodes CASILGAGKERTQYF. The chain has TRBV11-2 and TRBJ2-5; D may be TRBD1 (6 bases). Trimming cost V 7 bases and J 7 bases, with 22 bases left between them. The CDR3 totals 15 residues. CDR1 SGHAT and CDR2 FQNNGV come from the germline V gene.

This clonotype was counted a few times. The chain uses TRBV19 and TRBJ2-5; D gene uncertain. CDR3 length equals 13 residues. Deletions cut 3 bases from V and 5 bases from J, with 10 bases between. CDR1 and CDR2 from the germline V gene are LNHDA and SQIVND (reference sequence). In DNA form, the CDR3 reads TGTGCCAGTAGTATTTCCGCTCCGGAGACCCAGTACTTC. This codes for CASSISAPETQYF.

With regard to this clonotype: A much larger clone is a single base away; this may be a read error. The V and J genes are TRBV28 and TRBJ1-2; 8 positions match TRBD1. The CDR3 runs to 14 residues. Germline lookup yields CDR1 MDHEN and CDR2 SYDVKM. Here the CDR3 reads CACSPGQEIYGYTF. DNA for the CDR3: TGTGCCTGCAGCCCGGGACAGGAAATCTATGGCTACACCTTC.

In its sample, this clonotype was seen a few times. V and J are TRBV6-8 and TRBJ2-1, with D uncertain. CDR1 is MNHGY, CDR2 SAAAGT, per germline. The CDR3 has 13 residues. V lost 2 bases to trimming and J lost 7 bases, with 9 bases between them. The CDR3 DNA follows: TGTGCCAGCAGTTACAACGGAGAGAATGAGCAGTTCTTC. The encoded protein is CASSYNGENEQFF.

At least ten counts were recorded for this clonotype. The chain recombines TRBV7-2 with TRBJ1-1; tentative D call: TRBD1 (6 bases). V dropped 5 bases and J dropped 3 bases, with 22 bases sitting between them. The CDR3 is 17 amino acids. CDR1 is SGHTA and CDR2 is FQGNSA in the germline V gene. The CDR3 coding sequence is TGTGCCAGCAGCATCACCGGGACACCGATGGGGTACACTGAAGCTTTCTTT. Protein product: CASSITGTPMGYTEAFF.

The gene calls are TRBV20-1 and TRBJ2-5; TRBD1 is a possible D gene (5 bases). The CDR3 contains 13 residues. V lost 6 bases and J 3 bases, leaving 14 bases between the germline ends. Germline assignment: CDR1 DFQATT and CDR2 SNEGSKA (reference sequence). The CDR3 loop reads CSAPRASEETQYF. In DNA, the CDR3 is TGCAGTGCCCCCAGGGCCAGCGAAGAGACCCAGTACTTC.

For the CDR3, the DNA is TGTGCCAGCATCTCCGGGGGTTTGTCAGGTGAAAAACTGTTTTTT. This sequence encodes CASISGGLSGEKLFF. The chain uses TRBV28 and TRBJ1-4; D is perhaps TRBD1 (5 bases). V was pared by 7 bases and J by 7 bases, with 19 bases between. Looked up from germline, CDR1 is MDHEN and CDR2 is SYDVKM. The CDR3 totals 15 residues.

The rearrangement uses TRBV11-2 and TRBJ2-7; unclear D gene. Trimming stripped 5 bases from V and 1 base from J, with 15 bases between. CDR3 length equals 15 residues. From germline, CDR1 is SGHAT and CDR2 FQNNGV. This CDR3 reads CASSRTGLPSYEQYF. The CDR3 region has the DNA TGTGCCAGCAGCCGCACTGGGCTCCCGTCCTACGAGCAGTACTTC.

This clonotype was detected many times. The rearrangement links TRBV7-9 to TRBJ1-5; 7 bases align to TRBD1. V was clipped by 4 bases and J by 4 bases; unmatched bases: 7. The CDR3 runs to 15 residues. Germline V CDR1 and CDR2: SEHNR, FQNEAQ (reference sequence). The CDR3 DNA reads TGTGCCAGCAGCTCCACAGGGGTGGGAAATCAGCCCCAGCATTTT. As protein: CASSSTGVGNQPQHF.

This clonotype has a count of ten or more. The rearrangement links TRBV7-2 to TRBJ2-7, with a tentative D call TRBD2 (5 bases). This CDR3 is 13 amino acids long. V dropped 4 bases and J dropped 1 base, with 8 bases sitting between them. Per the germline V gene, CDR1 is SGHTA and CDR2 is FQGNSA. The CDR3 nucleotides read TGTGCCAGCAGCTCCGGACTGTCCTACGAGCAGTACTTC. Its protein product is CASSSGLSYEQYF.

V usage is TRBV4-3 and J usage is TRBJ2-3; no definite D call. The germline V gene has CDR1 LGHNA and CDR2 YSLEER. The ends were cut back, 0 bases at V and 0 bases at J, with 10 bases in the middle. CDR3 length equals 16 residues. The CDR3 bases are TGCGCCAGCAGCCAAGATTATAGAGCTAGCACAGATACGCAGTATTTT. This encodes CASSQDYRASTDTQYF.

The chain couples TRBV20-1 to TRBJ2-3, with D perhaps assigned TRBD1 or TRBD2 (5 bases each). V lost 3 bases, J lost 0 bases, and 7 bases lay in between. In germline, CDR1 is DFQATT, CDR2 SNEGSKA (reference sequence). The CDR3 loop spans 13 amino acids. The CDR3 DNA is TGCAGTGCTAGTAGGGACAGCACAGATACGCAGTATTTT. Translating it yields CSASRDSTDTQYF.

This clonotype was counted between two and nine times. This chain links TRBV6-5 with TRBJ2-5; D is unclear. The CDR3 sequence is 12 residues long. The V end was cut by 8 bases, the J end by 3 bases, with 10 bases between. Germline V gene data show CDR1 as MNHEY and CDR2 as SVGAGI. CDR3 sequence reads: CASGKGKETQYF. DNA for the CDR3: TGTGCCAGCGGTAAGGGTAAAGAGACCCAGTACTTC.

The rearrangement links TRBV2 to TRBJ1-1; unclear D gene. CDR3 length: 12 residues. Germline CDR1 and CDR2: SNHLY and FYNNEI. V dropped 5 bases and J dropped 8 bases, with 12 bases sitting between them. The CDR3 bases are TGTGCCAGCAGTTCAAACTCCGGGGAAGCTTTCTTT. This codes for CASSSNSGEAFF.

This clonotype was detected only a few times. The chain employs TRBV7-9 and TRBJ2-3; no reliable D call. The V gene's germline CDR1 is SEHNR and CDR2 FQNEAQ (reference sequence). This CDR3 comprises 15 residues. V shed 2 bases and J shed 1 base, with 10 bases lying between them. The CDR3 sequence: CASSLWVGRTDTQYF. CDR3 DNA: TGTGCCAGCAGCTTATGGGTTGGACGCACAGATACGCAGTATTTT.

At least ten counts were recorded for this clonotype. The V and J genes are TRBV5-6 and TRBJ2-1; 10 nucleotides match TRBD2. CDR1 is SGHDT and CDR2 is YYEEEE in the germline V gene. Trimming cost V 5 bases and J 8 bases; bases outside gene matches: 16. This CDR3 spans 17 amino acids. The CDR3 here is CASSSSGRGPKIDEQFF. The DNA for the CDR3 is TGTGCCAGCAGTTCGAGCGGGAGGGGCCCGAAAATCGATGAGCAGTTCTTC.

The chain joins TRBV20-1 to TRBJ1-2, with TRBD1 identical over 11 bases. This CDR3 has 12 amino acids. The ends lost 7 bases at V and 7 bases at J; junction bases unmatched: 5. Germline assignment: CDR1 DFQATT and CDR2 SNEGSKA (reference sequence). In DNA, the CDR3 is TGCAGTGTCGGACAGGGGGCCGGTGGCTACACCTTC. It codes for CSVGQGAGGYTF.

V is TRBV18 and J is TRBJ2-7; D perhaps matches TRBD1 (6 bases). Between the trimmed V and J ends, which lost 5 bases and 12 bases, there was a span of 29 bases. Germline CDR1 KGHSH, CDR2 LQKENI. The CDR3 totals 16 residues. The CDR3 is CASSARTGPGSLSLYF. The CDR3 DNA is TGTGCCAGCTCAGCCCGAACAGGGCCTGGGAGCTTAAGTCTGTACTTC.

This clonotype has ten or more counts. The chain couples TRBV7-2 to TRBJ2-5, with D perhaps TRBD2 (6 bases). Germline V gene data show CDR1 as SGHTA and CDR2 as FQGNSA. The CDR3 length is 16 residues. The ends were cut back, 3 bases at V and 2 bases at J, with 16 bases in the middle. The CDR3 nucleotides are TGTGCCAGCAGCTTCAGGGCGGGTGGGGGGCAAGAGACCCAGTACTTC. Its translation: CASSFRAGGGQETQYF. The full variable domain, in which reference TRBV7-2 and TRBJ2-5 provide the parts outside the CDR3, is GAGVSQSPSNKVTEKGKDVELRCDPISGHTALYWYRQSLGQGLEFLIYFQGNSAPDKSGLPSDRFSAERTGGSVSTLTIQRTQQEDSAVYLCASSFRAGGGQETQYFGPGTRLLVL.

This clonotype was counted at least ten times. The rearrangement links TRBV11-2 to TRBJ2-3; D might be TRBD1 (6 bases). V lost 3 bases and J 2 bases, leaving 18 bases between the germline ends. CDR1 is SGHAT, CDR2 FQNNGV, per germline. This CDR3 is built from 17 residues. CDR3 DNA sequence: TGTGCCAGCAGCTTCCTCGCAGGGGTCAATAACACAGATACGCAGTATTTT. Protein: CASSFLAGVNNTDTQYF.

This clonotype turned up a few times. The J gene is TRBJ1-5, the V gene TRBV2; 9 nucleotides line up with TRBD1. Germline loops: CDR1 SNHLY, CDR2 FYNNEI. This CDR3 is built from 16 residues. The junction had 9 bases not matched to a gene; V was cut back by 7 bases and J by 2 bases. In nucleotides, the CDR3 is TGTGCCAGCAAACCGGGACAGGGAGGGGGCAATCAGCCCCAGCATTTT. This encodes CASKPGQGGGNQPQHF.

This clonotype appeared many times. V gene TRBV7-6 combines with J gene TRBJ2-7; possible D gene TRBD2, 5 bases. Germline V lookup: CDR1 SGHVS, CDR2 FNYEAQ. The CDR3 sequence is 15 residues long. V was trimmed by 6 bases and J by 0 bases, leaving 15 bases between them. The CDR3 spells CASSQSTGGSYEQYF. CDR3 nucleotide sequence: TGTGCCAGCAGTCAAAGTACCGGAGGCTCCTACGAGCAGTACTTC. Filled out from reference TRBV7-6 and TRBJ2-7, the complete variable domain reads GAGVSQSPRYKVTKRGQDVALRCDPISGHVSLYWYRQALGQGPEFLTYFNYEAQQDKSGLPNDRFSAERPEGSISTLTIQRTEQRDSAMYRCASSQSTGGSYEQYFGPGTRLTVT.

The V call is TRBV19, the J call TRBJ1-5, with D hard to call. Deletions cut 3 bases from V and 3 bases from J, with 6 bases between. In germline, CDR1 is LNHDA, CDR2 SQIVND (reference sequence). The CDR3 runs 13 residues. The CDR3 region has the DNA TGTGCCAGTAGTATCCAACACAATCAGCCCCAGCATTTT. Translating it yields CASSIQHNQPQHF.